This T cell receptor (beta chain) was obtained from a study of shared clonotypes between healthy human individuals. Looking at the study overall: Each donor's CD4 naive and CD4 memory cells filled three plates apiece, CD8 naive two, and CD8 memory one.

Some clones are missing from TCRdb's copy, which holds only in-frame ones; the method was immunoSEQ multiplex PCR. The table lists about 1.1 million clones, about four fifths of them singletons. Adults of Caucasian background living in Nashville, Tennessee made up all donors. CD45RA-negative memory and CD45RA+ naive subsets were split from the CD4+ cells. The germline V gene encodes CDR1 SGHRS and CDR2 YFSETQ. CDR3 length: 15 amino acids. V was clipped by 0 bases and J by 5 bases; unmatched bases: 5. Source material: memory CD4+ T cells from PBMCs. The sample's subset: CD45RA-negative fraction. This receptor was taken from a man younger than 35 in good health. Some clones in this sample may be carry-over from other donors' samples. The V gene is TRBV5-1, the J gene TRBJ2-7; 10 nucleotides line up with TRBD2. The CDR3 spells CASSLGSGRLNEQYF. The CDR3 DNA sequence: TGCGCCAGCAGCTTGGGTAGCGGGAGGCTAAACGAGCAGTACTTC.